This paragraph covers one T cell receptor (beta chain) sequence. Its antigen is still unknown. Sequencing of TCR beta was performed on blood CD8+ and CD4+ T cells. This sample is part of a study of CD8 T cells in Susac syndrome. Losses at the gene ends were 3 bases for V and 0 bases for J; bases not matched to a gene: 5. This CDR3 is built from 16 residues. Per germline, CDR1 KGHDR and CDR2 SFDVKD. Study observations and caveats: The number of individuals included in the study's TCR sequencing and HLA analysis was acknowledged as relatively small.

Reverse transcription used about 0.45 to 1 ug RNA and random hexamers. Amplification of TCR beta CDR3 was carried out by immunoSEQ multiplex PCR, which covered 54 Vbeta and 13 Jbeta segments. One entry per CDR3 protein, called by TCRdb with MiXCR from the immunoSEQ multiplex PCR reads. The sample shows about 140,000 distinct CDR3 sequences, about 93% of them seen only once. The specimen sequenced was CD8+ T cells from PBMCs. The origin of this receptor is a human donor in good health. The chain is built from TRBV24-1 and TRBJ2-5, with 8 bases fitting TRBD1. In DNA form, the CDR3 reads TGTGCCACCAGTGATAAGGACAGGGACTACCAAGAGACCCAGTACTTC. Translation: CATSDKDRDYQETQYF.